Following are 13 T cell receptor beta chains from one sample sequenced in a study of cytomegalovirus exposure and HLA in healthy donors (dated by TCRdb to the late 2010s). The library was obtained by the immunoSEQ multiplex PCR assay. The multiplex PCR relied on a mix of 60 forward primers for TCR Vbeta segments and 13 reverse primers for TCR Jbeta segments. Imported from immuneACCESS, the table was reduced by TCRdb to in-frame sequences with V and J called. These copies leave out some clones; in studies compared against another copy, an unresolved V gene accounts for under half, and the cause of the remainder is not known. The sample has 120,000 or so clones on record, about 80% of them singletons. The ten largest clones take up 1% of the sample. Sequencing used PBMCs. All receptors come from a middle-aged man in good health and CMV-seronegative.

This chain uses TRBV4-2 with TRBJ1-3; tentative D call: TRBD1 (5 bases). Germline CDR1 LGHNA, CDR2 YNFKEQ. V lost 0 bases and J lost 2, with 11 bases in between. The CDR3 runs 16 residues. The CDR3 DNA follows: TGTGCCAGCAGCCAAGATGGGGCCAGAGCTGGAAACACCATATATTTT. Translated, it gives CASSQDGARAGNTIYF.

The genes are TRBV7-9 and TRBJ1-3; the match to TRBD1 covers 8 bases. The J segment lost 4 bases and the V segment lost 3 bases, leaving 5 bases of the junction unmatched. Germline CDR1 is SEHNR and CDR2 is FQNEAQ (reference sequence). This CDR3 spans 15 amino acids. CDR3 coding DNA: TGTGCCAGCAGCTTCAGGGGGCAAGCAGGAAACACCATATATTTT. Its protein is CASSFRGQAGNTIYF.

The V and J genes are TRBV30 and TRBJ1-4; D is perhaps TRBD1 (6 bases). Germline lookup yields CDR1 GTSNPN and CDR2 SVGIG (reference sequence). V gave up 3 bases and J gave up 1 base, with 15 bases separating them. CDR3 length equals 16 residues. In DNA form, the CDR3 reads TGTGCCTGGAGGCCTCGACAGGATGTAACTAATGAAAAACTGTTTTTT. Amino acids: CAWRPRQDVTNEKLFF.

This chain joins TRBV6-1 and TRBJ2-3; D might be TRBD1 (6 bases). V lost 0 bases and J 6 bases, leaving 10 bases between the germline ends. Germline V gene sequence: CDR1 MNHNS, CDR2 SASEGT. This CDR3 comprises 14 residues. The CDR3 spells CASSEARGWDTQYF. In DNA, the CDR3 is TGTGCCAGCAGTGAAGCAAGGGGGTGGGATACGCAGTATTTT.

This clone was found once. The V and J genes are TRBV30 and TRBJ1-1, with D possibly TRBD1 on 6 matching bases. This CDR3 has 13 residues. Germline V lookup: CDR1 GTSNPN, CDR2 SVGIG (reference sequence). The V and J ends lost 5 bases and 1 base respectively, with 11 bases between them. The CDR3 region is CAWCLQGNTEAFF. The CDR3 DNA sequence: TGTGCCTGGTGCCTACAGGGGAACACTGAAGCTTTCTTT. Full variable domain (rest looked up from reference TRBV30 and TRBJ1-1): SQTIHQWPATLVQPVGSPLSLECTVEGTSNPNLYWYRQAAGRGLQLLFYSVGIGQISSEVPQNLSASRPQDRQFILSSKKLLLSDSGFYLCAWCLQGNTEAFFGQGTRLTVV.

This clone was counted a single time. J is TRBJ1-1 and V is TRBV30; D not certain. The CDR3 consists of 16 residues. CDR1 is GTSNPN and CDR2 is SVGIG in the germline V gene (reference sequence). The ends were cut back, 4 bases at V and 1 base at J, with 19 bases in the middle. The chain's CDR3 is CAWMVGWAFENTEAFF. The CDR3 region has the DNA TGTGCCTGGATGGTTGGGTGGGCATTTGAGAACACTGAAGCTTTCTTT. Full variable domain (missing parts from reference TRBV30 and TRBJ1-1): SQTIHQWPATLVQPVGSPLSLECTVEGTSNPNLYWYRQAAGRGLQLLFYSVGIGQISSEVPQNLSASRPQDRQFILSSKKLLLSDSGFYLCAWMVGWAFENTEAFFGQGTRLTVV.

This clone was seen just once. V is TRBV5-1 and J is TRBJ2-3; D is uncertain. The CDR3 totals 15 residues. V was shortened by 0 bases and J by 1 base, with 9 bases between the two germline ends. Germline CDR1 SGHRS, CDR2 YFSETQ. The CDR3 reads CASSLALDRTDTQYF. CDR3 coding DNA: TGCGCCAGCAGCTTGGCCCTAGACCGCACAGATACGCAGTATTTT. Looking up the rest from reference TRBV5-1 and TRBJ2-3 gives the full variable domain: KAGVTQTPRYLIKTRGQQVTLSCSPISGHRSVSWYQQTPGQGLQFLFEYFSETQRNKGNFPGRFSGRQFSNSRSEMNVSTLELGDSALYLCASSLALDRTDTQYFGPGTRLTVL.

This clone was recorded a few times. The rearrangement uses TRBV28 and TRBJ2-1; TRBD1 aligns across 12 bases. V was pared by 7 bases and J by 8 bases, with 3 bases of the junction left unmatched. CDR1 and CDR2 (germline): MDHEN, SYDVKM. CDR3 length equals 13 residues. The CDR3 DNA follows: TGTGCCAGCAAGGGACAGGGGGCTTATGAGCAGTTCTTC. The encoded protein is CASKGQGAYEQFF.

The V call is TRBV7-9, the J call TRBJ2-6; 7 bases match TRBD1. The V segment lost 3 bases and the J segment 0 bases; nucleotides outside the gene matches: 8. The germline CDR1 and CDR2 sequences are SEHNR and FQNEAQ (reference sequence). The CDR3 length is 18 residues. CDR3 protein: CASSLDPGQSSGANVLTF. CDR3 nucleotides: TGTGCCAGCAGCTTGGACCCGGGACAGAGCTCTGGGGCCAACGTCCTGACTTTC.

The V gene is TRBV5-1, the J gene TRBJ1-6; D is ambiguous. The germline V gene has CDR1 SGHRS and CDR2 YFSETQ. The CDR3 spans 15 residues. Trimming left V 2 bases short and J 5 bases short, with 11 bases between. For the CDR3, the DNA is TGCGCCAGCAGCTTCGGGGATCTGGATAATTCACCCCTCCACTTT. Translating gives CASSFGDLDNSPLHF.

The rearrangement uses TRBV5-1 and TRBJ2-7, with 7 bases lining up with TRBD2. The CDR3 extends over 13 amino acids. V shed 5 bases and J 4 bases; nucleotides not matched to a gene: 6. CDR1 and CDR2 from the germline V gene are SGHRS and YFSETQ. The CDR3 bases are TGCGCCAGCAGACACCTTAGCGGGTACGAGCAGTACTTC. Its protein product is CASRHLSGYEQYF.

The chain links TRBV5-1 to TRBJ2-3; D might be TRBD2 (6 bases). The CDR3 covers 17 residues. Germline V lookup: CDR1 SGHRS, CDR2 YFSETQ. The V gene lost 0 bases and the J gene lost 5 bases, with 19 bases spanning the gap. This chain's CDR3 is CASSLGRALLGGDTQYF. The CDR3, as DNA: TGCGCCAGCAGCTTGGGCAGGGCTCTCCTCGGGGGAGATACGCAGTATTTT.

This chain uses TRBV7-9 with TRBJ2-5, with D possibly matching TRBD2 (6 bases). CDR1 and CDR2 from the germline V gene are SEHNR and FQNEAQ (reference sequence). The CDR3 covers 16 residues. The V end lost 0 bases, the J end lost 1 base, and 12 bases lay between the germline ends. The CDR3 DNA reads TGTGCCAGCAGCTTAGCGCGGGCCGGGAGCCAAGAGACCCAGTACTTC. It codes for CASSLARAGSQETQYF. The variable domain in full, completed from reference TRBV7-9 and TRBJ2-5, reads DTGVSQNPRHKITKRGQNVTFRCDPISEHNRLYWYRQTLGQGPEFLTYFQNEAQLEKSRLLSDRFSAERPKGSFSTLEIQRTEQGDSAMYLCASSLARAGSQETQYFGPGTRLLVL.